What follows are 30 T cell receptor beta chains derived from one specimen sequenced in a study of T cells in Graves' hyperthyroidism and ophthalmopathy. Researchers amplified the TCR beta CDR3 regions from RNA transcripts. TCR CDR3 regions were first amplified by RT-PCR with HTBI primers. TCRdb re-derived calls from the multiplex PCR reads in MiXCR, one entry per CDR3 protein. The data hold roughly 500,000 distinct CDR3 sequences, with around 22% observed a single time. The sequenced material came from blood. These receptors all come from a woman aged 25 to 39 with Graves' ophthalmopathy.

The CDR3, as DNA: TGTGCCAGCAGCGATGGCCTGAACACCGGGGAGCTGTTTTTT. This sequence encodes CASSDGLNTGELFF. The chain joins TRBV7-9 to TRBJ2-2, with D hard to call. Per germline, CDR1 SEHNR and CDR2 FQNEAQ (reference sequence). The CDR3 contains 14 residues. Trimming shortened V by 5 bases and J by 1 base, and 8 bases separated the two germline ends.

This rearrangement joins TRBV4-2 to TRBJ1-5; D is possibly TRBD1 (6 bases). The CDR3 runs 16 residues. The V gene's germline CDR1 is LGHNA and CDR2 YNFKEQ. V shed 0 bases and J shed 5 bases, with 14 bases lying between them. The CDR3 is CASSQDGGARYQPQHF. In DNA, the CDR3 is TGTGCCAGCAGCCAAGATGGGGGGGCAAGATATCAGCCCCAGCATTTT.

The chain has TRBV2 and TRBJ2-1, with 7 bases aligning to TRBD2. V shed 6 bases, J shed 6 bases, and the junction held 8 bases outside the gene matches. Germline V gives CDR1 SNHLY, CDR2 FYNNEI. There are 14 residues in the CDR3. CDR3 in amino acids: CASRRTGLLNEQFF. The CDR3 coding sequence is TGTGCCAGCAGAAGGACGGGACTACTCAATGAGCAGTTCTTC.

This clonotype was recorded many times. The chain's CDR3 is CASSQERSSSYEQYF. CDR3 DNA: TGCGCCAGCAGCCAAGAGCGTTCGAGCTCCTACGAGCAGTACTTC. This rearrangement joins TRBV4-1 to TRBJ2-7; D is ambiguous. Per the germline V gene, CDR1 is MGHRA and CDR2 is YSYEKL. The germline V and J ends were trimmed by 0 bases and 0 bases, with 9 bases remaining between them. This CDR3 contains 15 residues.

The chain combines TRBV7-2 with TRBJ2-7; 7 nucleotides line up with TRBD2. Looked up from germline, CDR1 is SGHTA and CDR2 is FQGNSA. After removal of 1 base from V and 5 bases from J, the junction contained 8 bases not matched to a gene. The CDR3 spans 15 residues. Written as DNA, the CDR3 is TGTGCCAGCAGCTTAGGGGGGAGGGCCGGCGACGAGCAGTACTTC. Its translation is CASSLGGRAGDEQYF.

This clonotype came up many times. The V call is TRBV15, the J call TRBJ1-1; D is undetermined. CDR1 is LNHNV and CDR2 is YYDKDF in the germline V gene (reference sequence). V lost 0 bases and J 8 bases, leaving 10 bases between the germline ends. This CDR3 contains 13 residues. This CDR3 reads CATSRDINREAFF. CDR3 sequence (DNA): TGTGCCACCAGCAGAGATATCAATAGAGAAGCTTTCTTT.

Ten or more counts support this clonotype. The genes are TRBV11-2 and TRBJ2-7; 14 nucleotides align to TRBD2. The CDR3 loop spans 16 amino acids. V trimming: 4 bases; J trimming: 3 bases; junction bases outside the gene matches: 5. In germline, CDR1 is SGHAT, CDR2 FQNNGV. The CDR3 protein is CASSWGLAGAYYEQYF. CDR3 nucleotide sequence: TGTGCCAGCAGCTGGGGACTAGCGGGGGCCTACTACGAGCAGTACTTC.

This clonotype has at least ten counts. At one end, the junction sequence differs from germline, possibly due to a read error. V is TRBV4-3 and J is TRBJ2-7; tentative D call: TRBD1 (5 bases). The germline CDR1 and CDR2 sequences are LGHNA and YSLEER. This CDR3 has 14 amino acids. The CDR3 region has the DNA TGTGCCAGCAGCCAAGATCAGGGCTCCTACGAGCAGTACTTC. Translation gives CASSQDQGSYEQYF.

Ten or more counts support this clonotype. The DNA for the CDR3 is TGTGCCAGCAGTTCGACGGACAGCTACACCTTC. Residues: CASSSTDSYTF. This chain links TRBV12-3 or TRBV12-4 with TRBJ1-2; the D gene is possibly TRBD1 (5 bases). V was cut by 4 bases and J by 9 bases, with 9 bases left in between. CDR3 length equals 11 residues.

This chain joins TRBV12-3 or TRBV12-4 and TRBJ2-7, with a tentative D call TRBD2 (6 bases). V was pared by 5 bases and J by 9 bases, with 29 bases between. The CDR3 is 17 amino acids. The CDR3 DNA sequence: TGTGCCAGCAGTCATAGCGGAGGCCCTACGCCCCTAAAGAGGCAGTACTTC. Amino acids: CASSHSGGPTPLKRQYF.

This clonotype was seen at least ten times. The chain employs TRBV6-2 or TRBV6-3 and TRBJ1-1; D is ambiguous. The CDR3 is 16 amino acids. V shed 6 bases and J shed 2 bases, with 19 bases lying between them. Germline V gene lookup returns CDR1 MNHEY and CDR2 SVGEGT. The CDR3 here is CASRPPPRTANTEAFF. Here the CDR3 DNA reads TGTGCCAGCAGACCACCCCCTCGAACGGCAAACACTGAAGCTTTCTTT.

The chain uses TRBV15 and TRBJ1-2; no clear D gene. Trimming took 0 bases from V and 1 from J, leaving 12 bases between them. Germline assignment: CDR1 LNHNV and CDR2 YYDKDF (reference sequence). The CDR3 runs to 16 residues. The DNA of the CDR3 is TGTGCCACCAGCAGAGATCCCCGGGAGGATAACTATGGCTACACCTTC. Protein sequence: CATSRDPREDNYGYTF.

There are many counts of this clonotype. The chain carries TRBV12-3 or TRBV12-4 and TRBJ1-6, with D possibly TRBD1 on 5 matching bases. Deletions cut 0 bases from V and 8 bases from J, with 11 bases between. The CDR3 contains 15 residues. Written as DNA, the CDR3 is TGTGCCAGCAGTTTAGCGTATCGGGGCCATTCACCCCTCCACTTT. As protein: CASSLAYRGHSPLHF.

There are many counts of this clonotype. CDR3 protein: CSAGKGGPESEQYF. CDR3 nucleotide sequence: TGCAGTGCCGGGAAGGGGGGACCCGAAAGCGAGCAGTACTTC. The J gene is TRBJ2-7, the V gene TRBV20-1, with D tentatively TRBD1 or TRBD2 (6 bases each). V was pared by 6 bases and J by 6 bases, with 21 bases between. Germline-derived CDR1 and CDR2 are DFQATT and SNEGSKA (reference sequence). This CDR3 region has 14 residues.

The genes are TRBV6-4 and TRBJ2-2, with TRBD2 matching over 9 bases. CDR1 is MRHNA and CDR2 is SNTAGT in the germline V gene. There are 16 residues in the CDR3. J was trimmed by 4 bases and V by 5 bases; bases with no gene match: 8. CDR3 coding DNA: TGTGCCAGCAGTCCTCTAGCGGGACAGCCCACCGGGGAGCTGTTTTTT. Translated: CASSPLAGQPTGELFF.

This clonotype was counted many times. This chain links TRBV29-1 with TRBJ2-5; the D is unclear. Germline V gives CDR1 SQVTM, CDR2 ANQGSEA. V was trimmed by 5 bases and J by 4 bases, leaving 8 bases between them. The CDR3 consists of 11 residues. As DNA, the CDR3 is TGCAGCGTTCTGCGTGGAGAGACCCAGTACTTC. It specifies CSVLRGETQYF.

Many counts were recorded for this clonotype. This chain uses TRBV19 with TRBJ2-5; TRBD2 aligns across 10 bases. From germline, CDR1 is LNHDA and CDR2 SQIVND (reference sequence). The junction had 5 bases not matched to a gene; V was cut back by 5 bases and J by 5 bases. The CDR3 has 14 amino acids. The CDR3 DNA follows: TGTGCCAGTAGTCCAGCGGGGGGGTCGGAGACCCAGTACTTC. Translating gives CASSPAGGSETQYF.

This clonotype was recorded at least ten times. The V call is TRBV24-1, the J call TRBJ2-7; D is tentatively TRBD1 or TRBD2 (5 bases each). V was shortened by 9 bases and J by 2 bases, with 13 bases between the two germline ends. The CDR3 has 13 amino acids. CDR1 KGHDR and CDR2 SFDVKD come from the germline V gene. The CDR3 region has the DNA TGTGCCACCGTCTTAGGGACGGCCTACGAGCAGTACTTC. Translation gives CATVLGTAYEQYF.

J is TRBJ1-5 and V is TRBV19, with 9 bases fitting TRBD1. Per germline, CDR1 LNHDA and CDR2 SQIVND (reference sequence). V was clipped by 5 bases and J by 0 bases; unmatched bases: 8. The CDR3 contains 17 residues. CDR3 sequence: CASSAGQGRGSNQPQHF. In nucleotides, the CDR3 is TGTGCCAGTAGTGCGGGACAGGGCCGAGGTAGCAATCAGCCCCAGCATTTT.

This clonotype was counted only a few times. The chain recombines TRBV12-3 or TRBV12-4 with TRBJ1-6; the D is unclear. This CDR3 comprises 14 residues. The V end was cut by 8 bases, the J end by 0 bases, with 8 bases between. The CDR3 DNA reads TGTGCCAGCGCTGGCAGCTCCTATAATTCACCCCTCCACTTT. It codes for CASAGSSYNSPLHF.

The chain has TRBV20-1 and TRBJ1-3; tentatively, D is TRBD1 (5 bases). The CDR3 extends over 12 amino acids. From germline, CDR1 is DFQATT and CDR2 SNEGSKA (reference sequence). Trimming cost V 6 bases and J 0 bases, with 6 bases left between them. CDR3 loop: CSAQGSGNTIYF. Written as DNA, the CDR3 is TGCAGTGCCCAGGGCTCTGGAAACACCATATATTTT.

Comment on this clonotype: A read error is possible here, since a much larger clone lies one base away. This chain connects TRBV6-1 to TRBJ2-2; 9 nucleotides agree with TRBD2. Germline V gives CDR1 MNHNS, CDR2 SASEGT. With V trimmed by 5 bases and J by 7 bases, 8 bases remained unmatched. The CDR3 is 15 amino acids. CDR3 residues: CASSRQAGGYGELFF. The CDR3 DNA follows: TGTGCCAGCAGTAGGCAAGCGGGGGGTTACGGGGAGCTGTTTTTT.

At least ten counts were recorded for this clonotype. The chain employs TRBV28 and TRBJ2-7; unclear D gene. The CDR3 is 12 amino acids. Trimming left V 5 bases short and J 2 bases short, with 7 bases between. Germline CDR1 MDHEN, CDR2 SYDVKM. The CDR3 sequence is CASSVRTYEQYF. The CDR3 bases are TGTGCCAGCAGTGTACGGACCTACGAGCAGTACTTC.

There are many counts of this clonotype. This chain links TRBV6-1 with TRBJ1-2, with a possible D match to TRBD1 (6 bases). Trimming stripped 7 bases from V and 6 bases from J, with 21 bases between. CDR1 and CDR2 from the germline V gene are MNHNS and SASEGT. The CDR3 consists of 15 residues. CDR3 loop: CASTETGYEGNGYTF. The CDR3 bases are TGTGCCAGCACCGAGACAGGTTATGAAGGGAATGGCTACACCTTC.

This clonotype was seen repeatedly, ten times or more. The chain employs TRBV28 and TRBJ1-1; D remains unclear. The CDR3 extends over 11 amino acids. Germline V gene data show CDR1 as MDHEN and CDR2 as SYDVKM. V was cut by 5 bases and J by 8 bases, with 9 bases left in between. The CDR3 nucleotides are TGTGCCAGCAGTCCCGGTGGAGAAGCTTTCTTT. Translated: CASSPGGEAFF.

This clonotype was seen many times. The chain employs TRBV7-9 and TRBJ2-7, with D possibly being TRBD2 (5 bases). CDR1 is SEHNR, CDR2 FQNEAQ, per germline (reference sequence). Trimming shortened V by 2 bases and J by 4 bases, and 12 bases separated the two germline ends. CDR3 size: 14 residues. The CDR3, as DNA: TGTGCCAGCAGCTTACTTGGCCGGGATTACGAGCAGTACTTC. Its translation is CASSLLGRDYEQYF.

Many counts were recorded for this clonotype. V usage is TRBV2 and J usage is TRBJ1-5, with 7 bases that match TRBD1. After removal of 3 bases from V and 2 bases from J, the junction contained 7 bases not matched to a gene. There are 16 residues in the CDR3. Per germline, CDR1 SNHLY and CDR2 FYNNEI. The CDR3 DNA sequence: TGTGCCAGCAGTGACGTAAACAGGGGAGGCAATCAGCCCCAGCATTTT. It specifies CASSDVNRGGNQPQHF.

This sequence joins TRBV7-8 and TRBJ1-3; 7 nucleotides match TRBD1. The CDR3 runs to 15 residues. Germline lookup yields CDR1 SGHVS and CDR2 FQNEAQ. V dropped 5 bases and J dropped 2; count of bases not matched to a gene: 6. CDR3: CASSQTGRTGNTIYF. The CDR3 DNA reads as TGTGCCAGCAGCCAGACAGGGAGGACTGGAAACACCATATATTTT.

The J gene is TRBJ2-7, the V gene TRBV15; 7 bases align to TRBD2. The V gene end was trimmed by 4 bases and the J gene end by 6 bases; junction bases not matched to a gene: 9. The CDR3 is 14 amino acids. The germline V gene encodes CDR1 LNHNV and CDR2 YYDKDF (reference sequence). The DNA of the CDR3 is TGTGCCACCAGCACCCGACTAGCTCTTGGCGAGCAGTACTTC. It specifies CATSTRLALGEQYF.

A remark on this clonotype: This sequence may be a read error, since a much larger clone differs from it by one base. The V and J genes are TRBV4-2 and TRBJ2-7; D not resolved. Per the germline V gene, CDR1 is LGHNA and CDR2 is YNFKEQ. The CDR3 totals 16 residues. The CDR3 loop is CASSQDLSQAVYEQCF. In DNA form, the CDR3 reads TGTGCCAGCAGCCAAGATCTCTCCCAGGCAGTCTATGAGCAGTGCTTC.